This T cell receptor beta chain was sequenced in a study of T cell repertoires in cytomegalovirus infection. In the case of this clonotype: Its antigen is as yet unknown. The junction departs from the called germline gene at one end, perhaps through a read error.

TCRdb ran MiXCR on the reads and lists one entry per CDR3 protein. The data contain around 770,000 distinct CDR3 sequences, roughly 29% of them seen just once; the ten biggest clones take up around 14%. The clonotype originates from a human donor in good health (CMV status not recorded). Some clones in this sample may be carry-over from other donors' samples. This sample comprised cultured CD8+ T cells from PBMCs, obtained from culture after CMV antigen stimulation.

The CDR3 region is CVSSEPLAGGKNIQYF. In nucleotides, the CDR3 is TGTGTCAGCAGCGAGCCCCTAGCGGGGGGAAAAAACATTCAGTACTTC. The chain joins TRBV9 to TRBJ2-4, with 11 bases that match TRBD2. The length of the CDR3 is 16 residues. Looked up from germline, CDR1 is SGDLS and CDR2 is YYNGEE.